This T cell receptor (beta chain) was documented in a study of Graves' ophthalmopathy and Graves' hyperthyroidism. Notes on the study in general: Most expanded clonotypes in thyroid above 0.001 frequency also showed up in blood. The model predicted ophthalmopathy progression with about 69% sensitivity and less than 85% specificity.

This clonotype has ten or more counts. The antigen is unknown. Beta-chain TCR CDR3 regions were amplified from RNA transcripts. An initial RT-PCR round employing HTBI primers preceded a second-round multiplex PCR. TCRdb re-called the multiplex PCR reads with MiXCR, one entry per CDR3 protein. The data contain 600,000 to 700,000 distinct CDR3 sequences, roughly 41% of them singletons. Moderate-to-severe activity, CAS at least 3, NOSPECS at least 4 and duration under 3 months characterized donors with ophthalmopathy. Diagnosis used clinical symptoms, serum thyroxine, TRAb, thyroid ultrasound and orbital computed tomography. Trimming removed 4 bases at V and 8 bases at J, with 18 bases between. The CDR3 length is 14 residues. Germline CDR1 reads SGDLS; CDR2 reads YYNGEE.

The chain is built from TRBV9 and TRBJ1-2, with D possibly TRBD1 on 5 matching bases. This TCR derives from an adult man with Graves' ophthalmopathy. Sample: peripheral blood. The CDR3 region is CASSLPGTLGGYTF. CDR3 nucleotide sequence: TGTGCCAGCAGCTTACCCGGGACCCTCGGAGGCTACACCTTC.